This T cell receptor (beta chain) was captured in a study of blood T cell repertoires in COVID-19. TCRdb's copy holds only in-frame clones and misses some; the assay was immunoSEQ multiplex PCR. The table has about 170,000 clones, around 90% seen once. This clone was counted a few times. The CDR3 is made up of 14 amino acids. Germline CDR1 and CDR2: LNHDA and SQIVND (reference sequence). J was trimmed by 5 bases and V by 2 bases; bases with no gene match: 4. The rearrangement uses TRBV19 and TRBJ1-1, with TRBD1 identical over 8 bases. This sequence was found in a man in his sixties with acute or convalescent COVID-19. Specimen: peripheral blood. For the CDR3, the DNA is TGTGCCAGTAGTATACAGGGGGCAATGACTGAAGCTTTCTTT. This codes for CASSIQGAMTEAFF.